This T cell receptor beta chain was identified in a study of tumor-infiltrating lymphocytes in primary liver carcinoma. Across the study: Productive TCRbeta read yields ran from roughly 3.65 to 7.13 million per sample and were similar between tissues.

Using a constant-region primer together with ProtoScript II reverse transcriptase, TCR beta cDNA was made from 500 ng of total RNA. Each TCR beta library was derived from three nested multiplex PCR rounds that employed slightly modified ARM-PCR. The first two PCR rounds, roughly 9 cycles each, used TRBV1-TRBV30 forward primers and a C-beta reverse primer. TCRdb reprocessed the multiplex PCR reads with MiXCR, giving one entry per CDR3 protein. The sample lists tens of thousands of distinct CDR3 sequences, approximately 70% occurring once. Remarks on this clonotype: The antigen is undetermined.

Study outcomes and limitations: The study found a significantly higher top-250-clone fraction in tumors than in blood (p = 0.039). Overlap between tumor regions exceeded overlap of tumor with adjacent tissue or blood.

Unsorted bulk tissue, roughly 19-34 mg of it, served as the source for co-extraction of RNA and DNA. The patients lived with chronic HBV infection and had not yet received any treatment. This CDR3 contains 15 residues. Germline V gene data show CDR1 as WNHNN and CDR2 as SYGVQD (reference sequence). With 3 bases clipped from V and 1 base from J, the junction kept 3 bases outside the gene matches. The genes are TRBV10-1 and TRBJ2-1; TRBD2 aligns across 7 bases. The sequenced material came from tumor-adjacent normal liver tissue. This TCR was sampled from a man aged 35 to 55 with primary liver carcinoma and hepatitis B virus infection. The CDR3 spells CASSDFGRSYNEQFF. The DNA for the CDR3 is TGCGCCAGCAGTGATTTCGGGAGGTCCTACAATGAGCAGTTCTTC.